This TCR beta chain comes out of a study of somatic mutations in cytotoxic T cells in rheumatoid arthritis. The CDR3 is 11 amino acids. Here immunoSEQ multiplex PCR was the method, and the copy in TCRdb shows in-frame clones only, minus some. The repertoire consists of fewer than 20,000 clones, with over 65% occurring once and the leading ten covering approximately 5.3%. General study findings and limits: CD8+ T-cell clonality did not differ significantly between rheumatoid arthritis patients and age-matched healthy controls. No multiple-comparison adjustment was applied to the slight TRBV07 underrepresentation in rheumatoid arthritis patients. An increase in CD8+ clonality with age was seen in rheumatoid arthritis patients but not in healthy controls.

Worth noting for this clone: No antigen is known for it.

The chain joins TRBV12-2 to TRBJ1-1. TRBV12-2 is recorded as a pseudogene. Sequencing was carried out using CD8+ T cells sorted from blood. The sequence derives from a man in his 60s in good health. In nucleotides, the CDR3 is TGTGCAAGCTGGAGGGGAGCTGAAGCTTTCTTT. Protein: CASWRGAEAFF.